The 2 T cell receptor beta chains below were found in one sample sequenced in a study of a mutant IDH1 vaccine in newly diagnosed glioma. Their specific antigens are unknown. Time point denoted: week 35, safety follow-up. Every single dose of the vaccine, 300 ug of mutant IDH1 20-mer peptide, came with topical imiquimod. Measured with immunoSEQ multiplex PCR; TCRdb has only the in-frame clones, and not every one. The data contain about 46,000 clones, around 94% of them singletons. The sample in question was PBMCs, obtained from a glioma patient whose treatment included an IDH1 peptide vaccine. The receptors shown here come from a man in his fifties or sixties with glioma.

The chain uses TRBV6-1 and TRBJ1-5, with D unclear. The CDR3 has 13 residues. Trimming left V 2 bases short and J 3 bases short, with 5 bases between. The germline gives CDR1 MNHNS, CDR2 SASEGT. CDR3 region: CASSERYNQPQHF. The CDR3 nucleotides read TGTGCCAGCAGTGAACGGTACAATCAGCCCCAGCATTTT.

The chain recombines TRBV10-1 with TRBJ2-3, with 10 bases identical to TRBD1. CDR1 and CDR2 from the germline V gene are WNHNN and SYGVQD (reference sequence). The CDR3 loop spans 15 amino acids. V shed 7 bases, J shed 1 base, and the junction held 5 bases outside the gene matches. CDR3 sequence (DNA): TGCGCCAGCAATCCCGGGACAGGGGGCACAGATACGCAGTATTTT. It specifies CASNPGTGGTDTQYF.